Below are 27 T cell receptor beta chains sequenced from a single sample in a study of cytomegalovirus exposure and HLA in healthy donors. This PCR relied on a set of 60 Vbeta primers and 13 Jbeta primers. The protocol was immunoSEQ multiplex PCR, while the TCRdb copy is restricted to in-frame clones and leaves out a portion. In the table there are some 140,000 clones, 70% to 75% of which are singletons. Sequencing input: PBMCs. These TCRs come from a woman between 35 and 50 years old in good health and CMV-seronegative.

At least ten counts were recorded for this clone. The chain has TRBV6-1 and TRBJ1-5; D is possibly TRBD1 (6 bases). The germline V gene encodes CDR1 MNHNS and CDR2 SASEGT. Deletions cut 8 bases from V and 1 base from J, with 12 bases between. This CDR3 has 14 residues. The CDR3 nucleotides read TGTGCCAGCGATACCGGGACAAGCAATCAGCCCCAGCATTTT. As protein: CASDTGTSNQPQHF.

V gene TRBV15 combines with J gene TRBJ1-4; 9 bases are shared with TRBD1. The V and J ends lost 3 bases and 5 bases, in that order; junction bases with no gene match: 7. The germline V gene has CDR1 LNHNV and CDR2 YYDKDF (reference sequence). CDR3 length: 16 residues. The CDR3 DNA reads TGTGCCACCAGCAGTCCGGGACAGGGTTTGAATGAAAAACTGTTTTTT. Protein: CATSSPGQGLNEKLFF.

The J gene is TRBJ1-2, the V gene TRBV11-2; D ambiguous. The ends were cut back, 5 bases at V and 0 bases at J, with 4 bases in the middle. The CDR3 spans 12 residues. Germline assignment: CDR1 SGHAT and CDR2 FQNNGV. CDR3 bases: TGTGCCAGCAGCACTTCTAACTATGGCTACACCTTC. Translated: CASSTSNYGYTF.

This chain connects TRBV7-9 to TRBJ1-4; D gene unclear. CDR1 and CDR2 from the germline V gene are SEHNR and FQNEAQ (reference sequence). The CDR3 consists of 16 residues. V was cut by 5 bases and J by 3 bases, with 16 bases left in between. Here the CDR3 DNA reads TGTGCCAGCAGCCGAGGCCCCCGGCTGGCTAATGAAAAACTGTTTTTT. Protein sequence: CASSRGPRLANEKLFF.

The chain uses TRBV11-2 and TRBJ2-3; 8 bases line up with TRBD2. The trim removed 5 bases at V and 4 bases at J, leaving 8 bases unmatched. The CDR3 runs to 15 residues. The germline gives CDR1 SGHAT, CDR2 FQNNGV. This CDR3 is CASSPTGGRPDTQYF. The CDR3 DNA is TGTGCCAGCAGCCCCACGGGGGGGCGCCCAGATACGCAGTATTTT.

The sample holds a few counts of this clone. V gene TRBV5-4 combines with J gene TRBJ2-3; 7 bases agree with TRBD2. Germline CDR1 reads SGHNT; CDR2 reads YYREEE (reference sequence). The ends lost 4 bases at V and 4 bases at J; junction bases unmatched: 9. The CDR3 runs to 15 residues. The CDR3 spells CASSVDRGRADTQYF. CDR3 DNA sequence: TGTGCCAGCAGCGTTGACAGAGGGAGGGCAGATACGCAGTATTTT.

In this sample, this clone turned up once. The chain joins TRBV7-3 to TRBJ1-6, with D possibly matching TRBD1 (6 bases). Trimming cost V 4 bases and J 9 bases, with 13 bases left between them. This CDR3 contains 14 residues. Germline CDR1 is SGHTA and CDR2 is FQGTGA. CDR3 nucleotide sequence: TGTGCCAGCAGCTCACAGGGAAGTGCTTCACCCCTCCACTTT. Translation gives CASSSQGSASPLHF.

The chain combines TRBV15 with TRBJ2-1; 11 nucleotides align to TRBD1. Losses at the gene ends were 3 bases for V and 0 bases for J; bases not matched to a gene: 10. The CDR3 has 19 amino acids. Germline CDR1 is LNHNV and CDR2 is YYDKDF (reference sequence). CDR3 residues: CATSSPGQGGFGSYNEQFF. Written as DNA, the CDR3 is TGTGCCACCAGCAGCCCGGGACAGGGGGGGTTCGGCTCCTACAATGAGCAGTTCTTC. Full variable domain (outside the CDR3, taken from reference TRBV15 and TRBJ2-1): DAMVIQNPRYQVTQFGKPVTLSCSQTLNHNVMYWYQQKSSQAPKLLFHYYDKDFNNEADTPDNFQSRRPNTSFCFLDIRSPGLGDTAMYLCATSSPGQGGFGSYNEQFFGPGTRLTVL.

Written as DNA, the CDR3 is TGTGCCAGCAGCCGTACAGGGGGGGCCTCTGGGGCCAACGTCCTGACTTTC. Its protein product is CASSRTGGASGANVLTF. The rearrangement links TRBV11-3 to TRBJ2-6, with D perhaps matching TRBD1 (8 bases). Germline CDR1 SGHNT, CDR2 YENEEA. Between the trimmed V and J ends, which lost 5 bases and 0 bases, there was a span of 14 bases. This CDR3 has 17 residues.

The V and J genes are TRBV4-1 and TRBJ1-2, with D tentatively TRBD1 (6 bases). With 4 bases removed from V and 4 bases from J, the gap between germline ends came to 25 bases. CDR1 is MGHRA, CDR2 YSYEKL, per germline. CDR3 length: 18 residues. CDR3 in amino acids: CASSRNHRDWGLFYGYTF. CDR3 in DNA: TGCGCCAGCAGCCGAAATCACAGGGATTGGGGCCTATTCTATGGCTACACCTTC.

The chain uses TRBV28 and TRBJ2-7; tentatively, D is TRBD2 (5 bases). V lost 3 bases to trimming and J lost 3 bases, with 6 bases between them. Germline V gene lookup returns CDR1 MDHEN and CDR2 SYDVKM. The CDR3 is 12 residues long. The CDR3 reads CASSLAGYEQYV. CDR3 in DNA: TGTGCCAGCAGTTTGGCGGGCTACGAGCAGTACGTC.

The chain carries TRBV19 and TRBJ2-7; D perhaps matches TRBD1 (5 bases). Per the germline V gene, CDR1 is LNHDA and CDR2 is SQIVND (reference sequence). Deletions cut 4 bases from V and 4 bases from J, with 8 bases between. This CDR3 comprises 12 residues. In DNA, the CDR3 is TGTGCCAGTAGTAAAACAGGATACGAGCAGTACTTC. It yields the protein CASSKTGYEQYF.

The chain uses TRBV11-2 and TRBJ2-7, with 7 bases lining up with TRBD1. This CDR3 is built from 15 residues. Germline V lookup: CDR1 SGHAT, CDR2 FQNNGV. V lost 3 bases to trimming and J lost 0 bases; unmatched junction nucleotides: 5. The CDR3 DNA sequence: TGTGCCAGCAGCTTTACGGACAGGCGCTCCTACGAGCAGTACTTC. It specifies CASSFTDRRSYEQYF.

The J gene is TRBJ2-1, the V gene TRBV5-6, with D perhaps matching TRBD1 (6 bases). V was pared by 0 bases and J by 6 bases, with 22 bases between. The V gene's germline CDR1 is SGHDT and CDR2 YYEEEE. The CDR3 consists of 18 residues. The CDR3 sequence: CASSLARLGQGGFNEQFF. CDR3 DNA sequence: TGTGCCAGCAGCTTGGCTCGGTTAGGACAAGGGGGTTTCAATGAGCAGTTCTTC. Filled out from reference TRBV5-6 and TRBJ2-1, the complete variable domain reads DAGVTQSPTHLIKTRGQQVTLRCSPKSGHDTVSWYQQALGQGPQFIFQYYEEEERQRGNFPDRFSGHQFPNYSSELNVNALLLGDSALYLCASSLARLGQGGFNEQFFGPGTRLTVL.

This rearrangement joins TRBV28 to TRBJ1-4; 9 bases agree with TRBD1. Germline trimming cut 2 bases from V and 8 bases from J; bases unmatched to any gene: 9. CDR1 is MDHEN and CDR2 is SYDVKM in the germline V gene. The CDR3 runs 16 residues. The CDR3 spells CASSLRGGTGSEKLFF. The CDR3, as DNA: TGTGCCAGCAGTTTAAGGGGGGGGACAGGGAGCGAAAAACTGTTTTTT.

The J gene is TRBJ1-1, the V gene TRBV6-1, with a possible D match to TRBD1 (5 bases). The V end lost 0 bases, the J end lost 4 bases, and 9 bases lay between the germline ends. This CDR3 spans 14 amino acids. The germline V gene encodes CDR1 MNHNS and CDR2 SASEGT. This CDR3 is CASSEAGRGTEAFF. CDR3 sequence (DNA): TGTGCCAGCAGTGAAGCGGGAAGGGGCACTGAAGCTTTCTTT.

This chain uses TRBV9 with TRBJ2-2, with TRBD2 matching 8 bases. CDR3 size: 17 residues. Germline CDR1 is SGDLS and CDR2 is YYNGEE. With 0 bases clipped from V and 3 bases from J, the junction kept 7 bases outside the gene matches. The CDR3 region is CASSVATGTSDTGELFF. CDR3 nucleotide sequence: TGTGCCAGCAGCGTAGCGACGGGGACTAGTGACACCGGGGAGCTGTTTTTT.

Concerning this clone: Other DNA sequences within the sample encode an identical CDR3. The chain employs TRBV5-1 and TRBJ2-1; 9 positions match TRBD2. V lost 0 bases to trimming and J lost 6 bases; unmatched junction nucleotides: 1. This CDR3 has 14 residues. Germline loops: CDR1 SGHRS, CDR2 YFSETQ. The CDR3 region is CASSLETSGNEQFF. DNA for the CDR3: TGCGCCAGCAGCTTGGAGACTAGCGGCAATGAGCAGTTCTTC.

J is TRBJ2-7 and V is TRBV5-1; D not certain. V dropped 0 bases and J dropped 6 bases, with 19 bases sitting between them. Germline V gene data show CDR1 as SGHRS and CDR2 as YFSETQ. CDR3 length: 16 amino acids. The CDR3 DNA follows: TGCGCCAGCAGCTTGGTTGGTGGTGTACAGACACCCGAGCAGTACTTC. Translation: CASSLVGGVQTPEQYF.

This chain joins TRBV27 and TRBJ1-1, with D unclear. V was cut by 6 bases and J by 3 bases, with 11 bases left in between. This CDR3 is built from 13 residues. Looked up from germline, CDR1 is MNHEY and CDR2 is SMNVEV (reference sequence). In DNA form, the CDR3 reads TGTGCCAGCAGCACCAACAGAGACACTGAAGCTTTCTTT. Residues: CASSTNRDTEAFF.

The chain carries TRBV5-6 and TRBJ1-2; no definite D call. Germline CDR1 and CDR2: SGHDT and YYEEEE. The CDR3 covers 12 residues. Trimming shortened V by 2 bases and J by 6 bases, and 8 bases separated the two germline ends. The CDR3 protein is CASSFLQNGYTF. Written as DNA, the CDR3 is TGTGCCAGCAGCTTTCTCCAGAATGGCTACACCTTC.

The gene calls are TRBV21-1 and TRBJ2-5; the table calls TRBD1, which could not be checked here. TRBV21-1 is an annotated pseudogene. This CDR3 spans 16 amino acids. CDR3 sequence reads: CASSKGQGARGVTQYF. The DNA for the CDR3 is TGTGCCAGCAGCAAAGGACAGGGGGCGCGGGGGGTGACCCAGTACTTC.

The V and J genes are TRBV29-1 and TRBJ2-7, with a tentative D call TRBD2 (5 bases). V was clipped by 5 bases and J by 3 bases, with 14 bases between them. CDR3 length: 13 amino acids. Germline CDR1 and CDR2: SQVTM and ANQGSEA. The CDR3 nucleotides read TGCAGCGTTCCCGGAGGAGCCAACTACGAGCAGTACTTC. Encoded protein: CSVPGGANYEQYF.

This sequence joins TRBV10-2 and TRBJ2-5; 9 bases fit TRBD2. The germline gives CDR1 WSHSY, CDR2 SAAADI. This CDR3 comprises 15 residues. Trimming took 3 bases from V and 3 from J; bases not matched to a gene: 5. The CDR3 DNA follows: TGCGCCAGCAGTGAAATGGCGGGGGGGGAAGAGACCCAGTACTTC. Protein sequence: CASSEMAGGEETQYF.

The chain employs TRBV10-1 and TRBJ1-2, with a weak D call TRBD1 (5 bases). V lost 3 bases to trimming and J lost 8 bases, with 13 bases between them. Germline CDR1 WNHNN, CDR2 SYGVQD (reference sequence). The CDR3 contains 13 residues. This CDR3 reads CASSEGGARGYTF. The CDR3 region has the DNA TGCGCCAGCAGTGAAGGAGGGGCGAGAGGCTACACCTTC.

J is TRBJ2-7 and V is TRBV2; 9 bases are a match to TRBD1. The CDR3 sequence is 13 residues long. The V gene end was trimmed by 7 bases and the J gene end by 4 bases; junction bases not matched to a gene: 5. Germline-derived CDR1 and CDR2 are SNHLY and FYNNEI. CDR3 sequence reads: CASKQGAQYEQYF. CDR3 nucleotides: TGTGCCAGCAAACAGGGGGCGCAGTACGAGCAGTACTTC.

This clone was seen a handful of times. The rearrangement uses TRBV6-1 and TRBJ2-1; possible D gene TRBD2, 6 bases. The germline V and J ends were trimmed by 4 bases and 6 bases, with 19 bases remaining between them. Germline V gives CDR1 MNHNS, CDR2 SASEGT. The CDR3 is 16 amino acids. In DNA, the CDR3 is TGTGCCAGCAGTGTTCATGGCGGACACGGGGGCAATGAGCAGTTCTTC. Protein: CASSVHGGHGGNEQFF.